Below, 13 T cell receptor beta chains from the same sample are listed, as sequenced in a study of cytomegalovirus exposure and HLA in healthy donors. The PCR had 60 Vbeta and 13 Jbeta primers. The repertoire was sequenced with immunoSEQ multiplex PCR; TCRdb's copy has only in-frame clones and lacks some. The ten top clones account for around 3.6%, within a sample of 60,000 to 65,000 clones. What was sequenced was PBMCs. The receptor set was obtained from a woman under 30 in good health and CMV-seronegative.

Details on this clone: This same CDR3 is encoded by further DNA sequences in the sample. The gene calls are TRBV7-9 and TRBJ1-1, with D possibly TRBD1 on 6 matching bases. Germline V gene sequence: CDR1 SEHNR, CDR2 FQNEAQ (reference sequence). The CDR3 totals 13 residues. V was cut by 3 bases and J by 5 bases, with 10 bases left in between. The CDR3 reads CASSFRGGTEAFF. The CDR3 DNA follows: TGTGCCAGCAGCTTCAGGGGCGGAACTGAAGCTTTCTTT.

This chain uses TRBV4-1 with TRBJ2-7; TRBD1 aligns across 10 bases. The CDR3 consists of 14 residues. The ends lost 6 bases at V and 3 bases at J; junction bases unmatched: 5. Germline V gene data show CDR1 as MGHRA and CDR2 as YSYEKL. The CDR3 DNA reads TGCGCCAGCAGTTCGGGACAGGGGAACTACGAGCAGTACTTC. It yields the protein CASSSGQGNYEQYF.

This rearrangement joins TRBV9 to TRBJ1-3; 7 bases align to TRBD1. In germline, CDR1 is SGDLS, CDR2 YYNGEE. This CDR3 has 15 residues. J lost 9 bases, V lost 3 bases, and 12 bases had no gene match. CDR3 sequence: CASSARGGVAGTIYF. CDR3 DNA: TGTGCCAGCAGCGCGCGAGGGGGCGTCGCCGGCACCATATATTTT.

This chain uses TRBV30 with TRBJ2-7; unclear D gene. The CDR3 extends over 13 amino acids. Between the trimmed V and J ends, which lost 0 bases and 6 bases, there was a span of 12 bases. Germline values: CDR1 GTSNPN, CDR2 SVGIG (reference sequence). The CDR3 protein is CAWSVKGGSEQYF. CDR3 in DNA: TGTGCCTGGAGTGTAAAAGGCGGAAGCGAGCAGTACTTC. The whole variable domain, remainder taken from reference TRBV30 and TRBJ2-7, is SQTIHQWPATLVQPVGSPLSLECTVEGTSNPNLYWYRQAAGRGLQLLFYSVGIGQISSEVPQNLSASRPQDRQFILSSKKLLLSDSGFYLCAWSVKGGSEQYFGPGTRLTVT.

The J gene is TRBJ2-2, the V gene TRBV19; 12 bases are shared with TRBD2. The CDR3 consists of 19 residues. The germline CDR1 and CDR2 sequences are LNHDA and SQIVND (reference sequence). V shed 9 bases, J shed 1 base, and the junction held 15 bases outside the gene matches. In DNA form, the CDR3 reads TGTGCCAGCGACAGGGTTGGGCTAGCGGGAGGGCTGAACACCGGGGAGCTGTTTTTT. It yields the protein CASDRVGLAGGLNTGELFF.

The chain's CDR3 is CASSSGRAEAFF. The DNA for the CDR3 is TGTGCCAGCAGCTCAGGCAGGGCCGAAGCTTTCTTT. This sequence joins TRBV11-3 and TRBJ1-1, with D tentatively TRBD1 (5 bases). CDR1 SGHNT and CDR2 YENEEA come from the germline V gene. Trimming pared 4 bases from V and 8 bases from J, leaving 11 bases between. The CDR3 consists of 12 residues.

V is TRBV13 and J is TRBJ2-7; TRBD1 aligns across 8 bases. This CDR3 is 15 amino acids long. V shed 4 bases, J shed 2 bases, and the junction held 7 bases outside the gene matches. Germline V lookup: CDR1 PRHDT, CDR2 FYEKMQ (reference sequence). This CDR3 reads CASSSPGTGTYEQYF. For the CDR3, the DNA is TGTGCCAGCAGCTCCCCCGGGACAGGCACCTACGAGCAGTACTTC.

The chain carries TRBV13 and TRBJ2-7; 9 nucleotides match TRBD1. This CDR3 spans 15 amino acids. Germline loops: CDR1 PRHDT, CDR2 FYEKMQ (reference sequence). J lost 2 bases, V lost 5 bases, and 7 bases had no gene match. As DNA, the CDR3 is TGTGCCAGCAGCCGACAGGGACAGGGAACCTACGAGCAGTACTTC. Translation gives CASSRQGQGTYEQYF.

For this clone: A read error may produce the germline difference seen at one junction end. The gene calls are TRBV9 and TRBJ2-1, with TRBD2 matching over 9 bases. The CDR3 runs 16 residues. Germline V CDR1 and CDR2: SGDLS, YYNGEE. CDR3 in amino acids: CASSVGSGSSDNEQFF. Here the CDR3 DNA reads TGTGCCAGCAGCGTCGGTAGCGGGAGCTCCGACAATGAGCAGTTCTTC.

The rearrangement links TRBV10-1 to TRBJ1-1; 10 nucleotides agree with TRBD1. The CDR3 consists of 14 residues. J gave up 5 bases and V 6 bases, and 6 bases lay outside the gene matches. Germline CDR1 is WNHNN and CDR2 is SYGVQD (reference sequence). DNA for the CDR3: TGCGCCAGCAGCTTGGGACAGGGGAATACTGAAGCTTTCTTT. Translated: CASSLGQGNTEAFF.

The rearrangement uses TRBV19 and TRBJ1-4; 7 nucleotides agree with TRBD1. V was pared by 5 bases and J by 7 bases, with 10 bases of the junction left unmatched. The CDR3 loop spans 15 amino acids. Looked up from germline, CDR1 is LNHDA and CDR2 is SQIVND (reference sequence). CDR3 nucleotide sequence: TGTGCCAGTAGTTTACTCGACAGGGTCGGTGAAAAACTGTTTTTT. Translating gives CASSLLDRVGEKLFF.

CDR3 sequence reads: CASSVGQGAQPQHF. The CDR3 region has the DNA TGTGCCAGCAGCGTAGGACAGGGGGCTCAGCCCCAGCATTTT. The chain has TRBV9 and TRBJ1-5; 10 bases are shared with TRBD1. This CDR3 region has 14 residues. Germline CDR1 is SGDLS and CDR2 is YYNGEE. The J segment lost 6 bases and the V segment lost 0 bases, leaving 0 bases of the junction unmatched.

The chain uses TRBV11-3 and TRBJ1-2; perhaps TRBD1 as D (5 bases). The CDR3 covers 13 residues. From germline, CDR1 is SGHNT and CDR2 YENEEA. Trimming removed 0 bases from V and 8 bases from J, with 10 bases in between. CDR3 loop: CASSLDRVAGYTF. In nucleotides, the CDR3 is TGTGCCAGCAGCTTAGACAGGGTGGCAGGCTACACCTTC.